This T cell receptor (beta chain) came from a study of cytomegalovirus exposure and HLA in healthy donors. Notes on the study in general: What a later analysis showed was that several of the most significant clusters appeared linked to common viral pathogens. Listed as cytomegalovirus-associated were roughly 180 TCR beta chains.

Per the germline V gene, CDR1 is SGDLS and CDR2 is YYNGEE. V was clipped by 0 bases and J by 6 bases, with 6 bases between them. The length of the CDR3 is 12 residues. A multiplex PCR was run with 60 Vbeta primers and 13 Jbeta primers. Method: immunoSEQ multiplex PCR; TCRdb's copy keeps in-frame clones and lacks some. There are 95,000 to 110,000 clones in the sample; roughly 82% occur only once, and roughly 2.5% lies in the top ten. Of note for this clone: Its antigen remains unknown.

Sequenced material: PBMCs. The rearrangement uses TRBV9 and TRBJ1-1; D remains ambiguous. This clonotype originated in a man aged 25 to 45 in good health and CMV-seropositive. The CDR3 DNA follows: TGTGCCAGCAGCGTAGTTAATGCTGAAGCTTTCTTT. Encoded protein: CASSVVNAEAFF. Drawing the rest from reference TRBV9 and TRBJ1-1, the complete variable domain is DSGVTQTPKHLITATGQRVTLRCSPRSGDLSVYWYQQSLDQGLQFLIQYYNGEERAKGNILERFSAQQFPDLHSELNLSSLELGDSALYFCASSVVNAEAFFGQGTRLTVV.